Shown below are 7 T cell receptor beta chains from a single sample sequenced in a study of T cells in Graves' hyperthyroidism and ophthalmopathy. RNA transcripts gave rise to amplified TCR beta CDR3 regions. RT-PCR in the first round (using the HTBI primer set) targeted the TCR CDR3. TCRdb re-called the multiplex PCR reads through MiXCR, storing one row per CDR3 protein. The sample shows 540,000 or so distinct CDR3 sequences, 46% of them seen only once. Sequencing was done on a sample of peripheral blood or thyroid tissue (not recorded which). All receptors derive from an adult woman with Graves' disease, either hyperthyroidism or ophthalmopathy (not recorded which).

This clonotype was found many times. The V and J genes are TRBV12-3 or TRBV12-4 and TRBJ2-5; 13 positions agree with TRBD2. The CDR3 is 16 amino acids. V lost 6 bases to trimming and J lost 4 bases; unmatched junction nucleotides: 8. The CDR3 bases are TGTGCCAGCAGCCCACCGGGACTAGCGGGACCAGAGACCCAGTACTTC. This gives the protein CASSPPGLAGPETQYF.

The chain is built from TRBV6-5 and TRBJ1-1; maybe TRBD1 (5 bases). CDR3 size: 13 residues. The germline V gene encodes CDR1 MNHEY and CDR2 SVGAGI. V lost 10 bases and J 0 bases, leaving 12 bases between the germline ends. The CDR3 DNA reads TGTGCCACTAGTTGGGGGTTGAACACTGAAGCTTTCTTT. Translation: CATSWGLNTEAFF.

The J gene is TRBJ2-2, the V gene TRBV9; 10 positions match TRBD1. Trimming removed 7 bases from V and 6 bases from J; junction bases left unmatched: 12. Per germline, CDR1 SGDLS and CDR2 YYNGEE. The CDR3 spans 16 residues. CDR3 coding DNA: TGTGCCAGCGCAACGGCCGGGACAGGGGCGGCCGGGGAGCTGTTTTTT. Amino acids: CASATAGTGAAGELFF.

V and J are TRBV27 and TRBJ1-2; D is ambiguous. Germline V gene sequence: CDR1 MNHEY, CDR2 SMNVEV (reference sequence). Trimming took 0 bases from V and 0 from J, leaving 5 bases between them. This CDR3 contains 14 residues. The CDR3 reads CASSLSTANYGYTF. DNA for the CDR3: TGTGCCAGCAGTTTATCAACAGCTAACTATGGCTACACCTTC.

The chain is built from TRBV7-9 and TRBJ1-2, with TRBD1 identical over 7 bases. In germline, CDR1 is SEHNR, CDR2 FQNEAQ (reference sequence). CDR3 length: 14 amino acids. V lost 5 bases and J lost 14; bases outside the gene matches: 17. Written as DNA, the CDR3 is TGTGCCAGCAGCCTCGGCGGGGGACAGTGGGTTTATACCTTC. Translation gives CASSLGGGQWVYTF.

The genes are TRBV15 and TRBJ2-5; D remains unclear. This CDR3 has 15 amino acids. Germline assignment: CDR1 LNHNV and CDR2 YYDKDF (reference sequence). The V gene lost 3 bases and the J gene lost 1 base, with 12 bases spanning the gap. The CDR3 loop reads CATSSESTSQETQYF. The CDR3 DNA is TGTGCCACCAGCAGTGAGTCGACAAGCCAAGAGACCCAGTACTTC.

Regarding this clonotype: A read error may produce the germline difference seen at one junction end. The chain is built from TRBV2 and TRBJ1-4; no firm D call. The CDR3 has 13 residues. Germline V gene sequence: CDR1 SNHLY, CDR2 FYNNEI. CDR3 bases: TGTGCCAGCGGTGAACTGGCAGAGAAAAAACTGTTTTTT. This translates into CASGELAEKKLFF.